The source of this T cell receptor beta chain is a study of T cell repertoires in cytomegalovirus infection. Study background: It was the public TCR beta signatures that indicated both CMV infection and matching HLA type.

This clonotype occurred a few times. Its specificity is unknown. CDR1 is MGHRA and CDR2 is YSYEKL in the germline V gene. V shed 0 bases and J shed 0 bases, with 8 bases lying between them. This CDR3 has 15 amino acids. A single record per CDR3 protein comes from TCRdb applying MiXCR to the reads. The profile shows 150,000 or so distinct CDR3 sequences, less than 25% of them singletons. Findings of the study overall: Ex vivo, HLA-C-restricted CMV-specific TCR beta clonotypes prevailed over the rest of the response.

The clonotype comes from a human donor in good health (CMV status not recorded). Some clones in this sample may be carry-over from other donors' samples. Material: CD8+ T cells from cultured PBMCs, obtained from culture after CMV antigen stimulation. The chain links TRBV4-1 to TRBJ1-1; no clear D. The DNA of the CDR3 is TGCGCCAGCAGCCAAGATAGACTGATGAACACTGAAGCTTTCTTT. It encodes CASSQDRLMNTEAFF.